This T cell receptor beta chain was observed in a study of blood T cell repertoires in COVID-19. Study overall: From the United States, Italy and Spain came samples of acute and convalescent COVID-19. From T cells, B-cell-depleted T cells, or PBMCs came the material, which was cDNA or gDNA.

From germline, CDR1 is KGHDR and CDR2 SFDVKD. The V end lost 2 bases, the J end lost 2 bases, and 9 bases lay between the germline ends. The CDR3 has 14 residues. This table comes from immunoSEQ multiplex PCR, and its TCRdb copy is limited to in-frame clones, with some not included. This table has roughly 160,000 clones, just over 90% appearing once. The sequenced sample consisted of peripheral blood. The TCR was taken from a man aged 18 to 30 with COVID-19, enrolled during active disease. The V gene is TRBV24-1, the J gene TRBJ2-7, with D possibly being TRBD1 (5 bases). In nucleotides, the CDR3 is TGTGCCACCAGTGATTCTGGACAACCCTACGAGCAGTACTTC. It codes for CATSDSGQPYEQYF.